Here is one T cell receptor (beta chain) with its context. Its target is not known. Viral peptide pools were used in the ViraFEST assay to expand antigen-specific CD4+ T cells, and sequencing came afterward. Subsequent to a culture period of 10 days, CD4+ T cells were isolated. Every participant took two doses of the BNT162b2 or mRNA-1273 vaccine. In culture with 10 IU/ml IL-2 and about 10 ug/ml peptides, PBMC were grown at a few million per well. The source of the sample is a study of vaccination effects on CD4 cells after COVID-19. Sequencing used immunoSEQ multiplex PCR; TCRdb keeps in-frame clones, though not all of them. Here the sample spans tens of thousands of clones, about 86% being singletons. The CDR3 consists of 14 residues. Germline-derived CDR1 and CDR2 are LNHDA and SQIVND (reference sequence). J gave up 3 bases and V 7 bases, and 4 bases lay outside the gene matches.

The chain links TRBV19 to TRBJ1-5; TRBD1 agrees at 9 bases. The TCR comes from a human donor who received a COVID-19 vaccine. Here the sequenced sample was CD4+ T cells from PBMCs cultured with HCoV-229E spike peptides, taken after COVID-19 vaccination. CDR3 protein: CASTKQGANQPQHF. CDR3 coding DNA: TGTGCCAGTACCAAACAGGGGGCCAATCAGCCCCAGCATTTT.